A selection of T cell receptor beta chains follows, all from one sample in a study of regulatory dendritic cells for organ transplantation. The assay was immunoSEQ multiplex PCR, and TCRdb's table has in-frame clones only and misses some. This table has 26,000 or so clones, about four fifths appearing once. Source material: naive CD4+ T cells from blood. Source of these receptors: a human donor in good health. CDR3s include the opening cysteine and the closing phenylalanine or tryptophan. D genes are given only for firm matches. Not every row has a clone size; where given, it reads once, few, many or a size class.

clone_size	v_call	j_call	d_call	cdr3_length	cdr3_aa	cdr3_nt
.	TRBV5-1	TRBJ1-2	TRBD1	14	CASSPLSQGVGYTF	TGCGCCAGCAGCCCACTCAGCCAGGGGGTCGGCTACACCTTC
.	TRBV5-1	TRBJ2-1	.	16	CASSSLDGKSYNEQFF	TGCGCCAGCAGCTCACTAGACGGGAAGTCCTACAATGAGCAGTTCTTC
.	TRBV27	TRBJ2-5	.	13	CASSPDKAGTQYF	TGTGCCAGCAGTCCCGACAAGGCCGGGACCCAGTACTTC
.	TRBV5-1	TRBJ2-3	.	15	CASSFRPGRTDTQYF	TGCGCCAGCAGCTTTCGGCCAGGCCGCACAGATACGCAGTATTTT
once	TRBV10-3	TRBJ2-2	.	15	CAIRDRDLPTGELFF	TGTGCCATCAGAGACCGGGATCTTCCCACCGGGGAGCTGTTTTTT
once	TRBV5-1	TRBJ2-1	.	14	CASSPGLPGDEQFF	TGCGCCAGCAGCCCGGGACTACCAGGGGATGAGCAGTTCTTC
.	TRBV27	TRBJ2-5	TRBD2	17	CASSKDGTSGGIETQYF	TGTGCCAGCAGTAAGGACGGGACTAGCGGGGGGATCGAGACCCAGTACTTC
.	TRBV5-4	TRBJ2-5	TRBD1	14	CASSLDVTGPTQYF	TGTGCCAGCAGCTTGGATGTGACAGGGCCGACCCAGTACTTC
.	TRBV6-5	TRBJ2-1	TRBD2	15	CASSSTPGGNNEQFF	TGTGCCAGCAGTTCGACGCCGGGGGGAAACAATGAGCAGTTCTTC
.	TRBV4-1	TRBJ2-1	.	17	CASSRGLFSRRYNEQFF	TGCGCCAGCAGCCGAGGTCTTTTCTCCCGCCGTTACAATGAGCAGTTCTTC
.	TRBV7-8	TRBJ1-5	.	13	CASSLGEGQPQHF	TGTGCCAGCAGCTTAGGGGAGGGCCAGCCCCAGCATTTT
.	TRBV6-5	TRBJ2-2	TRBD1	15	CASRSGTGVTGELFF	TGTGCCAGCAGGTCCGGGACAGGGGTTACCGGGGAGCTGTTTTTT
.	TRBV7-9	TRBJ1-5	TRBD1	16	CASSPSGAGGNQPQHF	TGTGCCAGCAGCCCCTCCGGGGCAGGGGGAAATCAGCCCCAGCATTTT
few	TRBV5-1	TRBJ1-1	TRBD1	13	CASSTGGQGEAFF	TGCGCCAGCAGCACGGGGGGACAGGGGGAAGCTTTCTTT
.	TRBV27	TRBJ1-6	.	15	CASSLHRVRGSPLHF	TGTGCCAGCAGTTTACACAGGGTACGAGGATCACCCCTCCACTTT
.	TRBV6-6	TRBJ2-7	TRBD1	14	CASWTGTGGYEQYF	TGTGCCAGCTGGACCGGGACAGGCGGGTACGAGCAGTACTTC
.	TRBV18	TRBJ2-1	TRBD2	16	CASSPPSSGGVDEQFF	TGTGCCAGCTCACCACCAAGCAGCGGGGGGGTTGATGAGCAGTTCTTC
.	TRBV11-1	TRBJ2-2	.	14	CASTISANTGELFF	TGTGCCAGCACTATATCCGCGAACACCGGGGAGCTGTTTTTT
once	TRBV19	TRBJ2-7	TRBD1	14	CASALGQGRDEQYF	TGTGCCAGTGCCTTGGGACAGGGAAGGGACGAGCAGTACTTC
once	TRBV27	TRBJ1-2	TRBD1	14	CASSPRQGHYGYTF	TGTGCCAGCAGCCCCCGACAGGGCCACTATGGCTACACCTTC
.	TRBV5-4	TRBJ2-3	.	14	CASNTPSGTDTQYF	TGTGCCAGCAATACTCCCTCCGGCACAGATACGCAGTATTTT
.	TRBV6-5	TRBJ2-1	.	15	CASRPLQGPYNEQFF	TGTGCCAGCAGGCCCTTGCAGGGTCCCTACAATGAGCAGTTCTTC
.	TRBV19	TRBJ2-2	.	15	CASSMSRGNTGELFF	TGTGCCAGTAGTATGTCACGGGGAAACACCGGGGAGCTGTTTTTT
once	TRBV29-1	TRBJ1-2	TRBD1	16	CSVKGTAQTTNYGYTF	TGCAGCGTTAAGGGGACAGCGCAAACAACTAACTATGGCTACACCTTC
.	TRBV12-5	TRBJ1-5	.	17	CASGLVRLGDRNQPQHF	TGTGCTAGTGGTTTGGTACGTTTGGGTGACAGAAATCAGCCCCAGCATTTT
.	TRBV7-3	TRBJ2-1	.	12	CASSLNRNEQFF	TGTGCCAGCAGCTTAAACAGAAATGAGCAGTTCTTC
.	TRBV5-1	TRBJ2-3	.	14	CASSPRTWEDTQYF	TGCGCCAGCAGCCCGAGGACGTGGGAGGATACGCAGTATTTT